This TCR beta chain stems from a study of blood T cells in healthy people across ages. Germline loops: CDR1 MDHEN, CDR2 SYDVKM. The CDR3 totals 14 residues. This clonotype has a single count. Then a second PCR, running about 6 to 12 cycles, was carried out with a sample-barcoded 5' primer and a J-beta primer mix. Every single cDNA molecule received a tag from a template-switch adaptor with 12 random nucleotides. TCRdb re-called the 5' RACE reads with MiXCR, one entry per CDR3 protein. The sample lists around 800,000 distinct CDR3 sequences; roughly 24% were seen once. These data are also associated with another study on T cells of mothers and their children. Per that paper: The authors detected no persistent microchimeric T cell clones.

The chain combines TRBV28 with TRBJ2-5; a weak D match, TRBD1 (7 bases). The J call may be faulty, since TRBJ2-7 better matches the DNA end. Sequences were obtained from blood. This TCR was sampled from a boy aged 10-17 years in good health. In DNA form, the CDR3 reads TGTGCCAGCAGTTCAGGGGGGAATTCCTACGAGCAGTACTTC. Translating gives CASSSGGNSYEQYF.